What follows describes a single T cell receptor (beta chain). The data belong to a study of blood T cell repertoires in COVID-19. Sequencing used immunoSEQ multiplex PCR; TCRdb keeps in-frame clones, though not all of them. The profile shows around 75,000 clones, approximately 80% of them singletons. V gave up 2 bases and J gave up 3 bases, with 2 bases separating them. Germline V gives CDR1 DFQATT, CDR2 SNEGSKA (reference sequence). The CDR3 length is 11 residues. The sequencing sample was made of peripheral blood. This receptor was identified in a man aged 50 to 60 with COVID-19, enrolled during active disease. V usage is TRBV20-1 and J usage is TRBJ2-1; D is uncertain. The CDR3 is CSARLYNEQFF. CDR3 nucleotide sequence: TGCAGTGCTAGACTCTACAATGAGCAGTTCTTC.